The text below deals with one TCR beta chain. Its matching antigen is unknown. This entry comes from a study of T cells expressing NK-cell markers. For the study at large: Beta-chain profiling covered CD3+CD56+NKG2C+, CD3+CD56+NKG2C- and CD3+CD56-NKG2C+ sorted subsets. Seven donors tested HCMV-seropositive and one tested seronegative among the eight sequenced. Study outcomes and limitations: About six donors showed dominant NKG2C+ clonotypes comprising roughly 1.0-7.0% of their CD8+ T cells. The CD3+CD56-NKG2C+ fraction of several donors was likewise dominated by these clonotypes.

Each CDR3 protein gets one entry in TCRdb, which reprocessed the 5' RACE reads and gives no DNA. This sample contains about 460,000 distinct CDR3 sequences. The germline CDR1 and CDR2 sequences are WSHSY and SAAADI. The CDR3 consists of 14 residues. The TCR was taken from a woman aged 45-60 years in good health. The gene calls are TRBV10-2 and TRBJ2-2; the D call from TCRdb, TRBD2, cannot be confirmed without DNA. The source material was blood T cells: a sorted CD56 or NKG2C T cell subset, CD4+ or CD8+ T cells, or bulk PBMC T cells (not recorded which). This CDR3 reads CASSGLAGKQELFF.